The present T cell receptor (beta chain) was sequenced within a study of T cells in localized non-small cell lung cancer (dated by TCRdb to the early 2020s). Some background on the complete study: T cell repertoires of hundreds of early-stage NSCLC patients were analyzed, with tumors being compared against uninvolved tumor-adjacent lungs. The mean age of the NSCLC patients was 50 to 85 years, with about 130 men and nearly 110 women. The cohort was made up of around 240 treatment-naive NSCLC patients whose localized lung tumors had been resected. What the study reported, not specific to this receptor: Because the study design was exploratory, TCR variables were selected using unadjusted p-values without false-discovery rate correction. Higher T cell density in blood was associated with longer overall survival, whereas higher clonality in adjacent lung was associated with shorter survival. Because multi-region sequencing of the tumors was not done, intratumor heterogeneity could not be ruled out. A median of about 55 of the top 100 tumor clones were detected in paired uninvolved adjacent lung, and 28 of these tumor clones were also found among the top 100 clones of the paired uninvolved adjacent lung. Uninvolved tumor-adjacent lung showed the highest T cell clonality, higher than tumor, which suggests more focused antigenic responses in the uninvolved tumor-adjacent lung.

Its CDR3 holds 13 amino acids, cysteine through phenylalanine. Just the 39-base CDR3 DNA is kept, in frame starting at base 1. The germline V gene sets CDR1 to SGHVS and CDR2 to FQNEAQ. The V and J ends are trimmed by 5 bases and 0 bases, leaving 5 bases between them. This clone was picked up one time. Its antigen specificity is not known. No base quality information exists; no much larger clone differs at one position. Other DNA sequences of this sample code for an identical CDR3. At diagnosis, tumor, uninvolved tumor-adjacent lung and peripheral blood were collected and then preserved as a mix of FFPE and fresh-frozen material. Blood samples were analyzed as peripheral blood mononuclear cells for TCR repertoire profiling. TCR beta CDR3 regions were sequenced from DNA using the immunoSEQ Assay. In the authors' own workflow: T cell density was computed as TCR beta template counts normalized to usable DNA estimated by amplifying housekeeping genes. The preseqR package was used to estimate richness by extrapolating to 400,000 templates for PBMC samples and to 120,000 templates for tissue samples. Clonality was taken to be one minus Pielou's evenness. Tissue-enriched TCRs were identified by differential abundance testing using productive amino-acid clonotypes, minimum total count 5 and alpha 0.1. The Jaccard Index and the Morisita Overlap Index were used to measure how much the repertoires overlapped between compartments. GLIPH clustered TCR beta CDR3s with public tetramer-defined viral CDR3s; viral motifs required at least three viral sequences plus V-gene enrichment. TCRdb re-hosts the immuneACCESS table, in-frame sequences only. Its copies lack some clones; in the studies checked, an unresolved V gene accounts for under half of them, and the cause for the rest is not known. V, J and clone size derive from that table, while D and trimming were established from the DNA sequence. This sample lists tens of thousands of clones; 75% to 90% were detected once. The ten biggest clones cover 20% to 25% of the sample.

The source material was peripheral blood, sampled before any cancer treatment. This TCR came from a man aged 35 to 69 with stage I squamous cell lung carcinoma. This chain joins TRBV7-8 to TRBJ2-1; the D gene is unclear. Read as DNA, the sequence is TGTGCCAGCAGCCTTGTCTCCTACAATGAGCAGTTCTTC. Its protein reads: CASSLVSYNEQFF.